Reported below is one TCR beta chain. The source of the sample is a study of patients and donors after allogeneic stem cell transplantation. One entry per CDR3 protein results from TCRdb running MiXCR on the RT-PCR reads. The sample lists about a million distinct CDR3 sequences, about a sixth occurring once. V shed 6 bases and J 4 bases; nucleotides not matched to a gene: 9. CDR3 length: 15 amino acids. Germline V gives CDR1 MNHEY, CDR2 SMNVEV (reference sequence). The chain carries TRBV27 and TRBJ2-4; 7 bases align to TRBD1. Material: blood, either unsorted or a sorted T cell fraction (not recorded which). This clonotype was obtained from a human donor who was either an allogeneic HSCT recipient or a stem cell or donor lymphocyte infusion donor (not recorded which). It is not recorded whose cells these are; they may come from a transplant donor. This chain's CDR3 is CASSRDRVRKNIQYF. The CDR3 DNA follows: TGTGCCAGCAGCCGCGACAGGGTCAGAAAAAACATTCAGTACTTC.